This T cell receptor (beta chain) was found in a study of blood T cell repertoires in COVID-19. Background on the study: T cells, B-cell-depleted T cells, or PBMCs provided the cDNA or gDNA that served as material.

In the original processing: Reference gene primer amplification in the assay estimated nucleated cell counts. Some clones are missing from TCRdb's copy, which holds only in-frame ones; the method was immunoSEQ multiplex PCR. Clone size and V and J calls were adopted from that table, with D and trimming inferred from the DNA. The data hold about 130,000 clones, with about four fifths observed a single time. Germline loops: CDR1 LNHDA, CDR2 SQIVND (reference sequence). The CDR3 totals 13 residues. V lost 6 bases, J lost 10 bases, and 18 bases lay in between. The table lists this clone with many counts. Sequencing used peripheral blood. The receptor was isolated from a man in his forties with active or convalescent COVID-19. V and J are TRBV19 and TRBJ1-2; D is unclear. CDR3 DNA sequence: TGTGCCAGTAGCCTCCGGGCCCCCGGGGTCTACACCTTC. Its protein product is CASSLRAPGVYTF.